The T cell receptor (beta chain) described here comes from a study of early T cells in non-severe SARS-CoV-2 infection. The protocol attached unique molecular identifiers to individual cDNA molecules. MiXCR was run by TCRdb on the 5' RACE reads, yielding one entry per CDR3 protein. The repertoire holds tens of thousands of distinct CDR3 sequences, with roughly a tenth as singletons. The CDR3 length is 18 residues. Deletions cut 0 bases from V and 1 base from J, with 16 bases between. The germline V gene has CDR1 MGHRA and CDR2 YSYEKL. The V call is TRBV4-1, the J call TRBJ2-1; D may be TRBD2 (6 bases). The clonotype comes from an adult who was a healthcare worker with PCR-confirmed SARS-CoV-2 infection or an uninfected control (not recorded which). Sequencing input: whole blood. The CDR3 nucleotides are TGCGCCAGCAGCCAAGATCGTGCTAGCGTTCAATCCTACAATGAGCAGTTCTTC. It yields the protein CASSQDRASVQSYNEQFF.